This paragraph reports one TCR beta chain. It was one heparinised blood draw, averaging about 0.12 L, that each donor gave. This sample was included in a study of beta chain features in type 1 diabetes. Study at large: In all, around 100,000,000 sorted cells from all samples were analyzed.

This CDR3 comprises 15 residues. In germline, CDR1 is LNHDA, CDR2 SQIVND (reference sequence). Trimming at V came to 6 bases and at J to 0 bases, leaving 4 bases not matched to a gene. TCRB transcripts that were expressed got sequenced, as all of the isolated RNA had been reverse transcribed. Sequencing was performed with immunoSEQ multiplex PCR; in TCRdb, only in-frame clones are kept and a portion is missing. The repertoire holds about 930,000 clones, 17% seen once, with 0.023% in the top ten. The chain has TRBV19 and TRBJ2-7; 11 bases map to TRBD2. The TCR comes from a woman younger than 35 in good health. Sequences were obtained from naive CD4+ T cells from blood. The CDR3 DNA follows: TGTGCCAGTAGACAGACTAGCGGGATCTCCTACGAGCAGTACTTC. Protein: CASRQTSGISYEQYF.